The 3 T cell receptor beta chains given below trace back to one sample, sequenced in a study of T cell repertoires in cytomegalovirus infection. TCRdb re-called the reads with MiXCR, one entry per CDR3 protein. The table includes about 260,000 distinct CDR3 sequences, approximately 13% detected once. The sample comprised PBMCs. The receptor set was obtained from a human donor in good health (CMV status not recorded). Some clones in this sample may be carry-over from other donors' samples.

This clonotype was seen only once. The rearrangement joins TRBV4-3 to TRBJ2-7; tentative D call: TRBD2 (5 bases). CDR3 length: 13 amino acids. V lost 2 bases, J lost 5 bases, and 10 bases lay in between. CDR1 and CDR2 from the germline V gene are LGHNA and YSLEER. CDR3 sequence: CASSQSNSDEQYF. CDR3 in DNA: TGCGCCAGCAGCCAATCTAATAGCGACGAGCAGTACTTC.

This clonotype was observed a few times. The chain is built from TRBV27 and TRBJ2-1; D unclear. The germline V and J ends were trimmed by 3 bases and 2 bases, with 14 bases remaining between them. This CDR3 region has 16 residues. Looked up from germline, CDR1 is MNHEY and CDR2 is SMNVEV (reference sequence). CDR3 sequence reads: CASSFTGVTPYNEQFF. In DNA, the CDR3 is TGTGCCAGCAGTTTTACTGGGGTAACTCCCTACAATGAGCAGTTCTTC.

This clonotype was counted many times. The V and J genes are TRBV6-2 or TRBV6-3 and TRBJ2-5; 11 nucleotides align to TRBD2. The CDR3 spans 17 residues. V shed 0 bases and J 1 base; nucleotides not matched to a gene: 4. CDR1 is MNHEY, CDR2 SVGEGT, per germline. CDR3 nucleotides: TGTGCCAGCAGTTACTCGCTAGCGGGAGGACCCCAAGAGACCCAGTACTTC. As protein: CASSYSLAGGPQETQYF.